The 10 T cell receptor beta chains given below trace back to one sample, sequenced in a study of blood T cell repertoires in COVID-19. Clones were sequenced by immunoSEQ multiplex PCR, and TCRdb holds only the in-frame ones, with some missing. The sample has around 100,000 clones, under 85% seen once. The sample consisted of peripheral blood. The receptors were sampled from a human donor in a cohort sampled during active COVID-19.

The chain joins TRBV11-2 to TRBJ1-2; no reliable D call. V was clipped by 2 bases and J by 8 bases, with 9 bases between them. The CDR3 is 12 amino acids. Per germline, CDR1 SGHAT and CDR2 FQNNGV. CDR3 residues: CASSLSPKGYTF. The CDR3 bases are TGTGCCAGCAGCTTATCCCCAAAAGGCTACACCTTC.

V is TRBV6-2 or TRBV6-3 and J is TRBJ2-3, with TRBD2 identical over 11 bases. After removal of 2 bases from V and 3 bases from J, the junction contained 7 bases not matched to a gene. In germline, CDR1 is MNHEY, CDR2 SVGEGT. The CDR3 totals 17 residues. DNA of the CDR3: TGTGCCAGCAGTTACCTTAGCGGGGGGGCCGAAACAGATACGCAGTATTTT. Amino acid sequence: CASSYLSGGAETDTQYF.

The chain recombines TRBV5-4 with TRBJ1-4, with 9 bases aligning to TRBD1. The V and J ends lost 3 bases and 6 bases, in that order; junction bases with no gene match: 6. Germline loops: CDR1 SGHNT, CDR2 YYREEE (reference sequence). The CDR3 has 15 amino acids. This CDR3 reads CASSSKTGGDEKLFF. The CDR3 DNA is TGTGCCAGCAGCTCGAAAACAGGGGGCGATGAAAAACTGTTTTTT.

As DNA, the CDR3 is TGTGCCAGCAGTTACTCCCGAGCTGAACAGGGGCAAGAGACCCAGTACTTC. Amino acids: CASSYSRAEQGQETQYF. The genes are TRBV6-2 or TRBV6-3 and TRBJ2-5, with 7 bases lining up with TRBD1. This CDR3 contains 17 residues. Unmatched junction bases numbered 9, after V lost 0 bases and J lost 2 bases. Germline loops: CDR1 MNHEY, CDR2 SVGEGT.

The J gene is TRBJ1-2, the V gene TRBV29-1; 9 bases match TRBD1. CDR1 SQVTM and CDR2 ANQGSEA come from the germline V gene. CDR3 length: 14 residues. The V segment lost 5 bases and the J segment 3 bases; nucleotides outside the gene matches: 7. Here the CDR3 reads CSVTRQGGDYGYTF. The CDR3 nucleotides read TGCAGCGTTACCCGACAGGGGGGGGACTATGGCTACACCTTC.

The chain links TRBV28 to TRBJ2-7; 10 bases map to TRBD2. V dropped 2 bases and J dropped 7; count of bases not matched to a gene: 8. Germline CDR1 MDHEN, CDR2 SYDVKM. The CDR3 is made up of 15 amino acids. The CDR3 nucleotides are TGTGCCAGCAGTTTAGGTCTAGCGGGAGTTGATGAGCAGTACTTC. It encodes CASSLGLAGVDEQYF.

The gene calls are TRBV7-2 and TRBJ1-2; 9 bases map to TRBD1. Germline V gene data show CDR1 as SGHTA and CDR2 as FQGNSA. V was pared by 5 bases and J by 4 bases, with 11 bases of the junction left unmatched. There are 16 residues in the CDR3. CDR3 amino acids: CASSPQTWTGVYGYTF. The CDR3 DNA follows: TGTGCCAGCAGCCCACAGACGTGGACAGGGGTCTATGGCTACACCTTC.

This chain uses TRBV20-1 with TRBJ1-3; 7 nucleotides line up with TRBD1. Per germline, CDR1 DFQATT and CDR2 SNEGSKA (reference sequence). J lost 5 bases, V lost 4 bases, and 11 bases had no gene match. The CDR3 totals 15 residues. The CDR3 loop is CSATETGKARNTIYF. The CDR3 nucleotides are TGCAGTGCTACTGAGACAGGGAAGGCTAGAAACACCATATATTTT.

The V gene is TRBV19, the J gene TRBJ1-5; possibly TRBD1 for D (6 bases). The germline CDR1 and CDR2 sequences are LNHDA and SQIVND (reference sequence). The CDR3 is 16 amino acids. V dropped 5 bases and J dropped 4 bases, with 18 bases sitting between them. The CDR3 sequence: CASSFLRGPLNQPQHF. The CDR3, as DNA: TGTGCCAGTAGTTTCCTCAGGGGCCCCTTGAATCAGCCCCAGCATTTT.

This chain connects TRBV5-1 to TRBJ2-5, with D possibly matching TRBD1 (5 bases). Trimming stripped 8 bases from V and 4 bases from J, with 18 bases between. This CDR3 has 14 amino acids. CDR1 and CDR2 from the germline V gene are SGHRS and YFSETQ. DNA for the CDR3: TGCGCCAGTAAGCAGGGTAGCCATGGAGAGACCCAGTACTTC. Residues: CASKQGSHGETQYF.